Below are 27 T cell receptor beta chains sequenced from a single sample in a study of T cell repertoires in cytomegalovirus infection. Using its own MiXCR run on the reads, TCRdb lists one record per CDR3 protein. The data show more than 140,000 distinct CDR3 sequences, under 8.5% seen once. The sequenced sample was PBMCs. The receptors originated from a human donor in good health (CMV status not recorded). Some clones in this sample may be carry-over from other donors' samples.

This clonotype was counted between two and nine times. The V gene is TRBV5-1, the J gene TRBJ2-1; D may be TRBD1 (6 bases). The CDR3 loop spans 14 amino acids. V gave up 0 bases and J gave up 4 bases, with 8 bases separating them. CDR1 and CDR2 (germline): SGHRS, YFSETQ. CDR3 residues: CASSLGQGYNEQFF. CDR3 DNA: TGCGCCAGCAGCTTGGGCCAGGGGTACAATGAGCAGTTCTTC.

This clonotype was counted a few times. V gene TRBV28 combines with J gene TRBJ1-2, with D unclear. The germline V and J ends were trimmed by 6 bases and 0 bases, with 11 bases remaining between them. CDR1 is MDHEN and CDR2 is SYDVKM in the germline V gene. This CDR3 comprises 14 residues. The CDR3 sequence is CASSLDRTNYGYTF. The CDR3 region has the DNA TGTGCCAGCAGCTTGGACCGAACTAACTATGGCTACACCTTC.

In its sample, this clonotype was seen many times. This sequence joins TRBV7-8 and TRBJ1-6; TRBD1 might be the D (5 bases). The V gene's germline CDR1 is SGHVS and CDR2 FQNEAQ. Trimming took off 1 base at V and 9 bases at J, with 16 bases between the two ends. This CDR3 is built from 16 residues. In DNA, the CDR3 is TGTGCCAGCAGCTTAGGGCTTTTGGGGACTGGTTCACCCCTCCACTTT. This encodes CASSLGLLGTGSPLHF.

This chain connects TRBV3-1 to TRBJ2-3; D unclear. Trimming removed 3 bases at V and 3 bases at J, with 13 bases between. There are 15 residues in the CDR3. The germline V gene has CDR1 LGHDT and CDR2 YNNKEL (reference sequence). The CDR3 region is CASSQGSVGTDTQYF. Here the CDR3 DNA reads TGTGCCAGCAGCCAGGGTTCGGTCGGTACAGATACGCAGTATTTT.

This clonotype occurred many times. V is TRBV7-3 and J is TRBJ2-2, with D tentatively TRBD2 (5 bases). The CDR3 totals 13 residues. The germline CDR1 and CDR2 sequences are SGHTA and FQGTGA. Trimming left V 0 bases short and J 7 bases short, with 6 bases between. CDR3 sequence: CASSLTGNGELFF. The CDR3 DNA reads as TGTGCCAGCAGCTTAACCGGGAACGGGGAGCTGTTTTTT.

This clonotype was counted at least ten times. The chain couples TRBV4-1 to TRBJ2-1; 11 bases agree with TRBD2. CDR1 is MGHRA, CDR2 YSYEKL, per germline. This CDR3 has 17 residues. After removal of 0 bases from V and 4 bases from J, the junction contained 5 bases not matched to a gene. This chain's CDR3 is CASSQDPPSGGYNEQFF. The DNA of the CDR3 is TGCGCCAGCAGCCAAGATCCACCTAGCGGGGGGTACAATGAGCAGTTCTTC.

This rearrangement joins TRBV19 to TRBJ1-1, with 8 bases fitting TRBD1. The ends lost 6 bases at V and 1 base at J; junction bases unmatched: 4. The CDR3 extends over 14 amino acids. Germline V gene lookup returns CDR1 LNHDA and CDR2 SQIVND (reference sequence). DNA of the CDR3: TGTGCCAGTAGCTGCCAGGGGGCGAACACTGAAGCTTTCTTT. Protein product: CASSCQGANTEAFF.

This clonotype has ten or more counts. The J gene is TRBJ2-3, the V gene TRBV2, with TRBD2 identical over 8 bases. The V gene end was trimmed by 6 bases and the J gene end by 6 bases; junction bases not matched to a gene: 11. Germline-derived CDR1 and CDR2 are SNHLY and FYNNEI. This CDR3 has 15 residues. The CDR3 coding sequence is TGTGCCAGCAGGGCGACTAGCGCGAAGGGGGATACGCAGTATTTT. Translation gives CASRATSAKGDTQYF.

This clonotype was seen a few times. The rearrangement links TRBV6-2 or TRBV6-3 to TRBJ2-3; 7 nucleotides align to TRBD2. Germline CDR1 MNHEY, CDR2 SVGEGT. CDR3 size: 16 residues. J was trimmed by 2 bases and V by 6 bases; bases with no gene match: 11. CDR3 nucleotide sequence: TGTGCCAGCAGATCGAGACTAGCCGGAAACACAGATACGCAGTATTTT. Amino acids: CASRSRLAGNTDTQYF.

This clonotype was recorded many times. CDR3 in amino acids: CASMPPGQGGTGELFF. CDR3 nucleotides: TGTGCCAGCATGCCTCCGGGACAGGGGGGCACCGGGGAGCTGTTTTTT. The gene calls are TRBV28 and TRBJ2-2; 11 bases are a match to TRBD1. CDR1 is MDHEN, CDR2 SYDVKM, per germline. The CDR3 extends over 16 amino acids. Unmatched junction bases numbered 8, after V lost 7 bases and J lost 4 bases.

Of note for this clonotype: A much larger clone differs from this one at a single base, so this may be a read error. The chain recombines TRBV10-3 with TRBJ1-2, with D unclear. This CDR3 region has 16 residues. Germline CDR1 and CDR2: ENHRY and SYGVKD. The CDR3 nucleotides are TGTGCCATCAGTGAGTCCTCTGACCCTGTCTACTATAGCTACACCTTC. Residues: CAISESSDPVYYSYTF.

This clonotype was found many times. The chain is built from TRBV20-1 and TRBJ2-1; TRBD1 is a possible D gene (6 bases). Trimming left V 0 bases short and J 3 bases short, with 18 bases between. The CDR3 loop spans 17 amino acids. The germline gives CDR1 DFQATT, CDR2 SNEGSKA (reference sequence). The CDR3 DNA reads TGCAGTGCTAGAGATCACGACAAGGCAGGGGTCTACAATGAGCAGTTCTTC. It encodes CSARDHDKAGVYNEQFF.

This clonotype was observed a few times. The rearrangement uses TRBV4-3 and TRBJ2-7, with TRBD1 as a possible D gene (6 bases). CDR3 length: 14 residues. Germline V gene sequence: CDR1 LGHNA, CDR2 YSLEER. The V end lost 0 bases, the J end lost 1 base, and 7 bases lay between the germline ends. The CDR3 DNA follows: TGCGCCAGCAGCCAAGACAGGGGTTCCTACGAGCAGTACTTC. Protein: CASSQDRGSYEQYF.

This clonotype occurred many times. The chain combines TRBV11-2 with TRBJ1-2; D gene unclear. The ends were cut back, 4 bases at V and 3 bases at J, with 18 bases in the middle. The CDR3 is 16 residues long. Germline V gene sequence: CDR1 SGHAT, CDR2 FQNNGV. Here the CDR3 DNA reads TGTGCCAGCAGCTCCCATCTCGTCAGCTCATACTATGGCTACACCTTC. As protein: CASSSHLVSSYYGYTF.

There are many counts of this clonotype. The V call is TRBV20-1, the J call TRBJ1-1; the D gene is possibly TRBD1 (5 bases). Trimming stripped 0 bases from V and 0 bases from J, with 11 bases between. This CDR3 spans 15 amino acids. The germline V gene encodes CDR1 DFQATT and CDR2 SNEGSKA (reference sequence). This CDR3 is CSARDRGTLNTEAFF. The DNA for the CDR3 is TGCAGTGCTAGAGATCGGGGGACTTTGAACACTGAAGCTTTCTTT.

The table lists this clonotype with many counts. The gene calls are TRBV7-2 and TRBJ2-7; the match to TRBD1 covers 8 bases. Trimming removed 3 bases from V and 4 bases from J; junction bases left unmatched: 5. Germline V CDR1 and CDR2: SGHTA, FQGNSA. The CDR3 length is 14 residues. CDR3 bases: TGTGCCAGCAGCTTGCAGGGGGCCTTTTACGAGCAGTACTTC. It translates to CASSLQGAFYEQYF.

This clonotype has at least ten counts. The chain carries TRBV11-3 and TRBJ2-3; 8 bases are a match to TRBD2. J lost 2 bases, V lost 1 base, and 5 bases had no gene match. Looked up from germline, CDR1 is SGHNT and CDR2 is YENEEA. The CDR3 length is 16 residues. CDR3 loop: CASSLGVAGPTDTQYF. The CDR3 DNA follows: TGTGCCAGCAGCTTAGGGGTAGCGGGGCCCACAGATACGCAGTATTTT.

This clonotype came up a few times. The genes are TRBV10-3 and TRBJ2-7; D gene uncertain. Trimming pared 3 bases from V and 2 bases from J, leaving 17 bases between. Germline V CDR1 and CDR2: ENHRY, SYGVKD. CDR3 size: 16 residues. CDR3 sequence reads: CAISDRWLENAYEQYF. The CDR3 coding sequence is TGTGCCATCAGTGATCGGTGGCTAGAAAACGCCTACGAGCAGTACTTC.

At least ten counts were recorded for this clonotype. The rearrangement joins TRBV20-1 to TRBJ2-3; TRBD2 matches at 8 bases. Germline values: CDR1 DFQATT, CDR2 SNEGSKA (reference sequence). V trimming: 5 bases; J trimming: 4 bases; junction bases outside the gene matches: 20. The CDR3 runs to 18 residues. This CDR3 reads CSAVGLAGPKVAPDTQYF. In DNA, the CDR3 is TGCAGTGCTGTAGGGCTAGCGGGCCCTAAGGTCGCCCCAGATACGCAGTATTTT.

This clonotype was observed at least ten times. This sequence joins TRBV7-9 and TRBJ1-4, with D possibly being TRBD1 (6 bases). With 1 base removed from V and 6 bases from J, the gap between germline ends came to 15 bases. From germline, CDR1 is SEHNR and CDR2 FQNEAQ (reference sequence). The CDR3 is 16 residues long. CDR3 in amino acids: CASSLGGGPLDEKLFF. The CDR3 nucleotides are TGTGCCAGCAGCTTAGGTGGGGGGCCTTTGGATGAAAAACTGTTTTTT.

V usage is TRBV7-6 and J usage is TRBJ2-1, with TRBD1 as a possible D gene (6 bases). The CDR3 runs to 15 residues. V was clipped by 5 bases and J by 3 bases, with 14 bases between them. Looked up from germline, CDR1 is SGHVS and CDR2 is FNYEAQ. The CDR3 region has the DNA TGTGCCAGCAGCCCAGTGGACAGCGGCTACAATGAGCAGTTCTTC. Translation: CASSPVDSGYNEQFF. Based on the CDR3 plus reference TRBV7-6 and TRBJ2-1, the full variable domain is GAGVSQSPRYKVTKRGQDVALRCDPISGHVSLYWYRQALGQGPEFLTYFNYEAQQDKSGLPNDRFSAERPEGSISTLTIQRTEQRDSAMYRCASSPVDSGYNEQFFGPGTRLTVL.

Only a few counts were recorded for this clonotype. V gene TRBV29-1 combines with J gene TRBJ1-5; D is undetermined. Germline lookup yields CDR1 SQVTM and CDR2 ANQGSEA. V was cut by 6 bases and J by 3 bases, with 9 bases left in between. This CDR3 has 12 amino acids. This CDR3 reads CSVGASNQPQHF. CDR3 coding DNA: TGCAGCGTGGGCGCGTCCAATCAGCCCCAGCATTTT.

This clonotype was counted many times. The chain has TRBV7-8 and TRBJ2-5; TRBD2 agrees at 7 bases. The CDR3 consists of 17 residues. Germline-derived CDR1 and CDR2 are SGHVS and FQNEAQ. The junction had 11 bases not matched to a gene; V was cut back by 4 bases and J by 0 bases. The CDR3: CASSSSRGDLYQETQYF. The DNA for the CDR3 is TGTGCCAGCAGCTCAAGTCGGGGGGACCTGTACCAAGAGACCCAGTACTTC.

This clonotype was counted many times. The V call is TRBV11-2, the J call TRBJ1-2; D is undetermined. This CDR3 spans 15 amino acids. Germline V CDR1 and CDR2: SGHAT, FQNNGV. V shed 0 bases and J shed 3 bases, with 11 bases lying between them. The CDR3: CASSLEWPGDYGYTF. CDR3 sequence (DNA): TGTGCCAGCAGCTTAGAATGGCCCGGGGACTATGGCTACACCTTC.

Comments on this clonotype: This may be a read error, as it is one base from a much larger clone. The CDR3, as DNA: TGTGTCAGTAGTATAGAAGGGTTGGGCATTCAGTACTTC. This gives the protein CVSSIEGLGIQYF. The V and J genes are TRBV19 and TRBJ2-4; D is undetermined. The CDR3 runs 13 residues. Germline V gene data show CDR1 as LNHDA and CDR2 as SQIVND (reference sequence).

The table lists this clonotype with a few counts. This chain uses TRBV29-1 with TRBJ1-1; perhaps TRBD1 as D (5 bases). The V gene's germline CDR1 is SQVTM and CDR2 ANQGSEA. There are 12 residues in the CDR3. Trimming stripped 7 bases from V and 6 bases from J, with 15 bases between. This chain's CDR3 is CSAERGGAEAFF. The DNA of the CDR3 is TGCAGCGCCGAGCGGGGAGGGGCTGAAGCTTTCTTT.

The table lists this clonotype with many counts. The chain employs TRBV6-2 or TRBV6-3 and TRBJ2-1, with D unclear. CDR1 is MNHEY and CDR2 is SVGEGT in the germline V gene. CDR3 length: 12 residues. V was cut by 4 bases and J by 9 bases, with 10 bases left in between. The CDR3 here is CASSLTVFEQFF. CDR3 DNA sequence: TGTGCCAGCAGTTTGACCGTATTTGAGCAGTTCTTC.